This T cell receptor (beta chain) was retrieved from a study of shared clonotypes between healthy human individuals. Broader study findings: Clonotype sharing across donors was expected to vary with sequencing depth. In having few donors, the study represented limited genetic and exposure-history diversity.

The authors sequenced unsorted PBMC DNA on ten immunoSEQ deep assay plates. Profiled with immunoSEQ multiplex PCR; TCRdb holds only in-frame clones, not every one. The sample contains around 530,000 clones, roughly 79% of which appear only once. The germline CDR1 and CDR2 sequences are SGHTA and FQGNSA. V shed 5 bases, J shed 2 bases, and the junction held 7 bases outside the gene matches. There are 15 residues in the CDR3. This clone was counted a few times. Its antigen is currently unknown. The TCR was taken from a woman in her forties in good health. Some clones in this sample may be carry-over from other donors' samples. The chain has TRBV7-2 and TRBJ2-5, with 8 nucleotides matching TRBD2. Sequencing was performed on PBMCs. CDR3 amino acids: CASSRSGTRQETQYF. In nucleotides, the CDR3 is TGTGCCAGCAGCCGCAGCGGGACTAGACAAGAGACCCAGTACTTC. The full variable domain, rest sourced from reference TRBV7-2 and TRBJ2-5, is GAGVSQSPSNKVTEKGKDVELRCDPISGHTALYWYRQSLGQGLEFLIYFQGNSAPDKSGLPSDRFSAERTGGSVSTLTIQRTQQEDSAVYLCASSRSGTRQETQYFGPGTRLLVL.